One and the same sample provided the 27 T cell receptor beta chains below, sequenced in a study of T cells in Graves' hyperthyroidism and ophthalmopathy. RNA transcripts gave rise to amplified TCR beta CDR3 regions. The TCR CDR3 first-round RT-PCR relied on the HTBI primer set. TCRdb processed the multiplex PCR reads anew with MiXCR; each CDR3 protein has one entry. The sample shows under 350,000 distinct CDR3 sequences, more than 15% of them seen only once. The sample taken for sequencing was blood. These receptors originate from a woman aged 55-69 years with Graves' ophthalmopathy.

The chain uses TRBV7-6 and TRBJ2-5; unclear D gene. Germline CDR1 SGHVS, CDR2 FNYEAQ. The CDR3 length is 13 residues. V was trimmed by 5 bases and J by 4 bases, leaving 11 bases between them. The CDR3 region is CASSRGLRETQYF. The CDR3, as DNA: TGTGCCAGCAGCCGTGGGTTACGAGAGACCCAGTACTTC.

The chain joins TRBV19 to TRBJ1-2; 7 bases fit TRBD1. The CDR3 is made up of 14 amino acids. V lost 4 bases and J lost 8; bases outside the gene matches: 10. CDR1 is LNHDA, CDR2 SQIVND, per germline (reference sequence). CDR3 in DNA: TGTGCCAGTAGTAACAGGGGTCGGGGTCGGGGCTACACCTTC. Translated, it gives CASSNRGRGRGYTF.

This clonotype was counted at least ten times. V gene TRBV6-5 combines with J gene TRBJ2-7; the match to TRBD1 covers 8 bases. CDR1 and CDR2 from the germline V gene are MNHEY and SVGAGI. The CDR3 covers 14 residues. Trimming took 2 bases from V and 4 from J; bases not matched to a gene: 4. CDR3 residues: CASSYEDRDYEQYF. CDR3 coding DNA: TGTGCCAGCAGTTACGAGGACAGGGATTACGAGCAGTACTTC.

This clonotype has at least ten counts. This chain joins TRBV2 and TRBJ1-2, with D possibly being TRBD1 (5 bases). Germline values: CDR1 SNHLY, CDR2 FYNNEI. The V end was cut by 1 base, the J end by 5 bases, with 8 bases between. CDR3 length equals 13 residues. The chain's CDR3 is CASSEGRVYGYTF. CDR3 sequence (DNA): TGTGCCAGCAGTGAAGGCAGGGTATATGGCTACACCTTC.

This clonotype was detected ten times or more. The V gene is TRBV6-2 or TRBV6-3, the J gene TRBJ2-1; D is undetermined. The germline CDR1 and CDR2 sequences are MNHEY and SVGEGT. The CDR3 is 13 amino acids. Trimming pared 6 bases from V and 8 bases from J, leaving 14 bases between. CDR3 protein: CASRHDRSDEQFF. The CDR3 region has the DNA TGTGCCAGCAGACACGACCGAAGTGATGAGCAGTTCTTC.

This clonotype occurred many times. The V call is TRBV7-7, the J call TRBJ1-1; TRBD1 matches at 8 bases. The CDR3 covers 14 residues. Germline trimming cut 5 bases from V and 3 bases from J; bases unmatched to any gene: 5. Per the germline V gene, CDR1 is SSHAT and CDR2 is FNYEAQ (reference sequence). CDR3 nucleotides: TGTGCCAGCAGCCCCCAGGGGGCTGACACTGAAGCTTTCTTT. Its protein is CASSPQGADTEAFF.

In its sample, this clonotype was seen many times. The chain recombines TRBV6-2 or TRBV6-3 with TRBJ1-1; no clear D gene. Germline V CDR1 and CDR2: MNHEY, SVGEGT. The V and J ends lost 5 bases and 6 bases respectively, with 10 bases between them. CDR3 size: 12 residues. In DNA, the CDR3 is TGTGCCAGCAGTCCCCGCAACGCTGAAGCTTTCTTT. It yields the protein CASSPRNAEAFF.

This clonotype came up a few times. This chain uses TRBV12-3 or TRBV12-4 with TRBJ2-5; 10 bases match TRBD2. The CDR3 consists of 14 residues. Germline trimming cut 9 bases from V and 3 bases from J; bases unmatched to any gene: 7. The CDR3 here is CASSPSGGEETQYF. DNA of the CDR3: TGTGCCAGTTCCCCTAGCGGGGGAGAAGAGACCCAGTACTTC.

The V gene is TRBV27, the J gene TRBJ2-2; 8 nucleotides agree with TRBD1. The CDR3 covers 16 residues. CDR1 and CDR2 from the germline V gene are MNHEY and SMNVEV (reference sequence). J gave up 5 bases and V 2 bases, and 7 bases lay outside the gene matches. CDR3 protein: CASSLPIQGGTGELFF. The CDR3 DNA follows: TGTGCCAGCAGTTTACCAATACAGGGGGGTACCGGGGAGCTGTTTTTT.

This clonotype was picked up many times. This chain links TRBV2 with TRBJ2-2; D is undetermined. The CDR3 covers 11 residues. Trimming shortened V by 3 bases and J by 7 bases, and 3 bases separated the two germline ends. Germline V CDR1 and CDR2: SNHLY, FYNNEI. In DNA form, the CDR3 reads TGTGCCAGCAGTGATAGCGGGGAGCTGTTTTTT. Its translation is CASSDSGELFF.

This clonotype was recorded a few times. V usage is TRBV10-3 and J usage is TRBJ2-1; 7 bases line up with TRBD2. CDR1 is ENHRY, CDR2 SYGVKD, per germline. V dropped 10 bases and J dropped 0; count of bases not matched to a gene: 9. The CDR3 extends over 15 amino acids. CDR3 DNA sequence: TGTGCCAGCCTAGCAGCGGGGAGCTCCTACAATGAGCAGTTCTTC. It codes for CASLAAGSSYNEQFF.

This clonotype was recorded at least ten times. J is TRBJ2-3 and V is TRBV28; the match to TRBD1 covers 9 bases. The J segment lost 4 bases and the V segment lost 7 bases, leaving 9 bases of the junction unmatched. CDR1 and CDR2 from the germline V gene are MDHEN and SYDVKM. The CDR3 extends over 15 amino acids. This CDR3 is CASIPGTGIADTQYF. CDR3 nucleotides: TGTGCCAGCATTCCAGGGACAGGGATCGCAGATACGCAGTATTTT.

To note about this clonotype: Here the CDR3 omits its conserved ending phenylalanine or tryptophan, so a read error is the likely source. The chain joins TRBV6-1 to TRBJ1-5; 7 nucleotides match TRBD1. CDR1 and CDR2 (germline): MNHNS, SASEGT. V gave up 4 bases and J gave up 5 bases; unmatched junction bases: 2. The CDR3 loop spans 13 amino acids. The CDR3 DNA reads as TGTGCCAGCAGTGCTACAGGGGATCAGCCCCAGCATCTT. This gives the protein CASSATGDQPQHL.

This clonotype has just a few counts. The CDR3, as DNA: TGTGCCAGTAGTATAGCCTGGGGACGGGAATTCTACGAGCAGTACTTC. As protein: CASSIAWGREFYEQYF. The rearrangement uses TRBV19 and TRBJ2-7, with D perhaps given as TRBD1 or TRBD2 (5 bases each). V shed 1 base and J shed 3 bases, with 16 bases lying between them. The CDR3 extends over 16 amino acids. Germline loops: CDR1 LNHDA, CDR2 SQIVND (reference sequence).

The table lists this clonotype with many counts. The V and J genes are TRBV6-2 or TRBV6-3 and TRBJ2-3; tentative D call: TRBD1 (6 bases). CDR1 is MNHEY, CDR2 SVGEGT, per germline. The CDR3 is 14 residues long. Deletions cut 6 bases from V and 8 bases from J, with 18 bases between. CDR3 sequence reads: CASRDSRAQATQYF. The CDR3 DNA sequence: TGTGCCAGCAGGGACAGCCGGGCTCAGGCTACGCAGTATTTT.

This clonotype came up a few times. The genes are TRBV6-1 and TRBJ2-2, with D perhaps matching TRBD1 or TRBD2 (7 bases each). The CDR3 spans 13 residues. Germline V gene data show CDR1 as MNHNS and CDR2 as SASEGT. V lost 6 bases and J lost 6, with 11 bases in between. For the CDR3, the DNA is TGTGCCAGCAGACAGGGGAGGGCCGGGGAGCTGTTTTTT. Its protein is CASRQGRAGELFF.

The table lists this clonotype with many counts. The rearrangement joins TRBV7-2 to TRBJ1-2; no definite D call. Deletions cut 6 bases from V and 4 bases from J, with 12 bases between. This CDR3 spans 13 amino acids. Germline CDR1 SGHTA, CDR2 FQGNSA. The CDR3 bases are TGTGCCAGCAGAATAGGAGTGAGCTATGGCTACACCTTC. Its translation is CASRIGVSYGYTF.

The chain is built from TRBV5-4 and TRBJ1-1; no reliable D call. The V gene lost 3 bases and the J gene lost 0 bases, with 9 bases spanning the gap. Germline V gene sequence: CDR1 SGHNT, CDR2 YYREEE (reference sequence). The CDR3 spans 14 residues. CDR3 sequence (DNA): TGTGCCAGCAGCTCCGGTGTGGTGAACACTGAAGCTTTCTTT. This codes for CASSSGVVNTEAFF.

This clonotype was counted at least ten times. The V call is TRBV30, the J call TRBJ1-1; no clear D gene. The ends were cut back, 1 base at V and 0 bases at J, with 15 bases in the middle. This CDR3 spans 16 amino acids. Germline-derived CDR1 and CDR2 are GTSNPN and SVGIG (reference sequence). CDR3 residues: CAWSDRRAGLNTEAFF. The CDR3 DNA follows: TGTGCCTGGAGTGACCGACGGGCGGGGTTGAACACTGAAGCTTTCTTT.

In its sample, this clonotype was seen many times. The J gene is TRBJ2-5, the V gene TRBV28, with 9 bases aligning to TRBD1. The CDR3 consists of 14 residues. The germline V gene encodes CDR1 MDHEN and CDR2 SYDVKM. The junction had 7 bases not matched to a gene; V was cut back by 6 bases and J by 5 bases. CDR3 region: CASSVTGGRETQYF. The CDR3 DNA reads as TGTGCCAGCAGCGTAACAGGGGGCCGGGAGACCCAGTACTTC. Drawing the rest from reference TRBV28 and TRBJ2-5, the complete variable domain is DVKVTQSSRYLVKRTGEKVFLECVQDMDHENMFWYRQDPGLGLRLIYFSYDVKMKEKGDIPEGYSVSREKKERFSLILESASTNQTSMYLCASSVTGGRETQYFGPGTRLLVL.

In this sample, this clonotype turned up a few times. The chain uses TRBV9 and TRBJ2-1, with TRBD1 matching 7 bases. The CDR3 has 15 amino acids. Per the germline V gene, CDR1 is SGDLS and CDR2 is YYNGEE. The V segment lost 2 bases and the J segment 0 bases; nucleotides outside the gene matches: 2. CDR3: CASSVTGDSYNEQFF. In DNA, the CDR3 is TGTGCCAGCAGCGTCACAGGGGACTCCTACAATGAGCAGTTCTTC.

This clonotype was picked up a small number of times. V usage is TRBV9 and J usage is TRBJ2-3; 9 positions agree with TRBD2. The CDR3 totals 16 residues. Germline trimming cut 3 bases from V and 6 bases from J; bases unmatched to any gene: 11. Per germline, CDR1 SGDLS and CDR2 YYNGEE. The CDR3 reads CASSGGSGGPLDTQYF. As DNA, the CDR3 is TGTGCCAGCAGCGGGGGTAGCGGGGGCCCCCTGGATACGCAGTATTTT.

This chain links TRBV20-1 with TRBJ2-2, with D perhaps matching TRBD1 (5 bases). Germline-derived CDR1 and CDR2 are DFQATT and SNEGSKA (reference sequence). The CDR3 length is 16 residues. The V and J ends lost 0 bases and 5 bases respectively, with 16 bases between them. The DNA of the CDR3 is TGCAGTGCTAGAGATGCCCGACAGATGGCGACCGGGGAGCTGTTTTTT. This gives the protein CSARDARQMATGELFF.

Many counts were recorded for this clonotype. CDR3 protein: CAIGGGLGGDTQYF. CDR3 nucleotide sequence: TGTGCCATCGGTGGCGGGCTGGGGGGAGATACGCAGTATTTT. The chain joins TRBV10-3 to TRBJ2-3, with a possible D match to TRBD2 (6 bases). Germline V CDR1 and CDR2: ENHRY, SYGVKD. The CDR3 has 14 amino acids. V was clipped by 8 bases and J by 5 bases, with 17 bases between them.

This clonotype was recorded at least ten times. This chain links TRBV20-1 with TRBJ1-6; the match to TRBD1 covers 8 bases. This CDR3 is built from 13 residues. The germline gives CDR1 DFQATT, CDR2 SNEGSKA (reference sequence). This CDR3 reads CTAQGAVNSPLHF. In nucleotides, the CDR3 is TGCACCGCTCAGGGGGCGGTCAATTCACCCCTCCACTTT.

The sample holds many counts of this clonotype. This chain connects TRBV7-9 to TRBJ1-1; 9 bases fit TRBD1. V was clipped by 5 bases and J by 3 bases; unmatched bases: 16. CDR3 size: 18 residues. Germline CDR1 and CDR2: SEHNR and FQNEAQ (reference sequence). This CDR3 reads CASSPPGQGFKGDTEAFF. The CDR3 DNA sequence: TGTGCCAGCAGCCCACCTGGACAGGGGTTCAAGGGTGACACTGAAGCTTTCTTT.

The CDR3 region has the DNA TGTGCCAGCAGTCTAGGGTCCTATAATTCACCCCTCCACTTT. It codes for CASSLGSYNSPLHF. This chain connects TRBV25-1 to TRBJ1-6; D remains unclear. Germline CDR1 and CDR2: MGHDK and SYGVNS. The CDR3 sequence is 14 residues long. V dropped 5 bases and J dropped 1 base, with 6 bases sitting between them.